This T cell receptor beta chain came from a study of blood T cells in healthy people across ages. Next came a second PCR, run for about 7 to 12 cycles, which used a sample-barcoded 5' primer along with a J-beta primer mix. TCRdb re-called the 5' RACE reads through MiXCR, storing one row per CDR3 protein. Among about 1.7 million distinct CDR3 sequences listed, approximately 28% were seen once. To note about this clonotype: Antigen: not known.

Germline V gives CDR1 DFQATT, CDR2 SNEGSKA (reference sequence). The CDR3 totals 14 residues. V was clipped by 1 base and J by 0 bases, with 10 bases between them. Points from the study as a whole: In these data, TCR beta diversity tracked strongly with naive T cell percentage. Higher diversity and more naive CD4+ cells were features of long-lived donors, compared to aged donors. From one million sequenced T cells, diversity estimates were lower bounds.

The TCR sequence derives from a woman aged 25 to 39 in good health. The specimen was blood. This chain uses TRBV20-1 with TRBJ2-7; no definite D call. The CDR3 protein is CSARGNTPSYEQYF. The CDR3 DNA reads TGCAGTGCTAGAGGGAATACCCCCTCCTACGAGCAGTACTTC.